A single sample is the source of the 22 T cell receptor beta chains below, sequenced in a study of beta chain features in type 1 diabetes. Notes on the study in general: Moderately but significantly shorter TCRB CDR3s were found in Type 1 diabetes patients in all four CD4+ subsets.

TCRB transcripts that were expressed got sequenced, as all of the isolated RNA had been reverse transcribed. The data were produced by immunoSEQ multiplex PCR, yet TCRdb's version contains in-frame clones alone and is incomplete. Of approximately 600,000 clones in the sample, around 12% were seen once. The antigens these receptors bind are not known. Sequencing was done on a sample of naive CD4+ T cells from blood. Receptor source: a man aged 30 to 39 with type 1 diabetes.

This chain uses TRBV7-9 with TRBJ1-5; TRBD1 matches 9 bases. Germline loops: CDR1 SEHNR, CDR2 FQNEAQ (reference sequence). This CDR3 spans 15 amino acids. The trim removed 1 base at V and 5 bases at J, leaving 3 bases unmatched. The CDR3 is CASSLDGQGHQPQHF. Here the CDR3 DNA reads TGTGCCAGCAGCTTAGACGGACAGGGGCATCAGCCCCAGCATTTT.

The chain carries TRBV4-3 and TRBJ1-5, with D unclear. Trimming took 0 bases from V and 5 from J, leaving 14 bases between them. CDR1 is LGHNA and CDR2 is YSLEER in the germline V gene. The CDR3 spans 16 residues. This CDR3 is CASSQDLSTEYQPQHF. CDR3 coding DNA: TGCGCCAGCAGCCAAGATCTCAGTACAGAATATCAGCCCCAGCATTTT.

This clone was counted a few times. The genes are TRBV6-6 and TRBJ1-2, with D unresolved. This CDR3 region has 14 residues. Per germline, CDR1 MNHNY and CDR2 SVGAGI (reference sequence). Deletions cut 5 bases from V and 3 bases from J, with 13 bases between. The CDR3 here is CASSTPFGDYGYTF. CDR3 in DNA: TGTGCCAGCAGTACCCCATTCGGGGACTATGGCTACACCTTC.

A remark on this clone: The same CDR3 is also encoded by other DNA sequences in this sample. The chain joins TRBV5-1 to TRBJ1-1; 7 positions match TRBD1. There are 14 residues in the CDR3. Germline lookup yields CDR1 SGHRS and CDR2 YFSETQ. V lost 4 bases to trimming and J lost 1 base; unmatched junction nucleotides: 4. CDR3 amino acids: CASSLRTGNTEAFF. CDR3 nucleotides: TGCGCCAGCAGCCTCCGGACAGGGAACACTGAAGCTTTCTTT.

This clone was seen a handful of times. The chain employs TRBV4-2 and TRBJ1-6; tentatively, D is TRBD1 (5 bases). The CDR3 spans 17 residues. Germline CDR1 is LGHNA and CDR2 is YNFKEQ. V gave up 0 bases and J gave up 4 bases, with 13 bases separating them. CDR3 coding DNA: TGTGCCAGCAGCCAAGATCCGCCAGGGCAGTATAATTCACCCCTCCACTTT. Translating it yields CASSQDPPGQYNSPLHF.

CDR3 in DNA: TGTGCCAGCAGGACTAGCGGGAATCAAGAGACCCAGTACTTC. It codes for CASRTSGNQETQYF. V gene TRBV6-5 combines with J gene TRBJ2-5; 11 bases fit TRBD2. The CDR3 is made up of 14 amino acids. Looked up from germline, CDR1 is MNHEY and CDR2 is SVGAGI. Trimming removed 6 bases from V and 2 bases from J; junction bases left unmatched: 2.

Here the CDR3 reads CASSVTRDPYSPLHF. DNA for the CDR3: TGTGCCAGCAGCGTTACTAGAGATCCTTATTCACCCCTCCACTTT. The V and J genes are TRBV9 and TRBJ1-6; unclear D gene. With 2 bases removed from V and 8 bases from J, the gap between germline ends came to 14 bases. Per germline, CDR1 SGDLS and CDR2 YYNGEE. The CDR3 sequence is 15 residues long.

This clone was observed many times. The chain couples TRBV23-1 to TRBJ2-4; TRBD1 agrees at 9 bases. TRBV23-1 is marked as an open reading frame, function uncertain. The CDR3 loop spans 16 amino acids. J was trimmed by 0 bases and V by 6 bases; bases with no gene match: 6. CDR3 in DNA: TGCGCCAGCAGCCTCAACAGGGGGCTAGCCAAAAACATTCAGTACTTC. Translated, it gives CASSLNRGLAKNIQYF.

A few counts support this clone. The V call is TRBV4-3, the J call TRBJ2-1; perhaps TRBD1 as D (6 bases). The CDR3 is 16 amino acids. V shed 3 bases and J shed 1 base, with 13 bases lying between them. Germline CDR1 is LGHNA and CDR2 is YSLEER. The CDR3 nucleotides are TGCGCCAGCAGCCAGGGATCCGGGACATCCTACAATGAGCAGTTCTTC. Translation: CASSQGSGTSYNEQFF.

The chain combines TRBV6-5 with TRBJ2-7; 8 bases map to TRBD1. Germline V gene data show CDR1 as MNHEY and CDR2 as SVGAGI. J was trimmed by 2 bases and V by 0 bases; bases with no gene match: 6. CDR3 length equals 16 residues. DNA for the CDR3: TGTGCCAGCAGTTACTCCAAGGGCAGGGGGCCCTACGAGCAGTACTTC. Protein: CASSYSKGRGPYEQYF.

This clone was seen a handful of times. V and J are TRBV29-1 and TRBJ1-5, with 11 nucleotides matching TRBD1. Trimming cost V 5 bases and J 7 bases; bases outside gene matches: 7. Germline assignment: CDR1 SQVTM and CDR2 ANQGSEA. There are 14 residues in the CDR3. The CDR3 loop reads CSVRTGGFGQPQHF. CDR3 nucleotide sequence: TGCAGCGTTCGGACAGGGGGCTTCGGACAGCCCCAGCATTTT.

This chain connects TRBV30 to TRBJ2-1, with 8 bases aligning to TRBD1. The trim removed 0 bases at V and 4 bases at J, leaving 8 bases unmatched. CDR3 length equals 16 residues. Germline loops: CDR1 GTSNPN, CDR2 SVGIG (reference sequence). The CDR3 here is CAWSVPQGALYNEQFF. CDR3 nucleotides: TGTGCCTGGAGTGTTCCCCAGGGGGCTTTGTACAATGAGCAGTTCTTC.

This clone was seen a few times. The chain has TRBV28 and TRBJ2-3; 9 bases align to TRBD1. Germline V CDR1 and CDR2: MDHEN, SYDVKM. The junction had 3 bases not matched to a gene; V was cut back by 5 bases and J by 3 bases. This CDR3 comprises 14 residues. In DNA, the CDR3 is TGTGCCAGCAGTACGGGACAGGGAACAGATACGCAGTATTTT. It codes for CASSTGQGTDTQYF.

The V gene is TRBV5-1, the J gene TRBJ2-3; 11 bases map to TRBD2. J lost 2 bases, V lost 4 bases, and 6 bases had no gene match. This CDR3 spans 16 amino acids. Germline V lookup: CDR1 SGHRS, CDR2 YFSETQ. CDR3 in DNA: TGCGCCAGCAGCCAGACTAGCGGGGACTACACAGATACGCAGTATTTT. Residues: CASSQTSGDYTDTQYF.

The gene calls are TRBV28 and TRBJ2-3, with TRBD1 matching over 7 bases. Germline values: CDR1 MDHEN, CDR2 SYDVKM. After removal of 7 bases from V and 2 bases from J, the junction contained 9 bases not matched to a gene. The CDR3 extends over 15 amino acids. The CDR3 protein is CASKTSGTDTDTQYF. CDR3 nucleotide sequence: TGTGCCAGCAAGACCTCCGGGACAGACACAGATACGCAGTATTTT.

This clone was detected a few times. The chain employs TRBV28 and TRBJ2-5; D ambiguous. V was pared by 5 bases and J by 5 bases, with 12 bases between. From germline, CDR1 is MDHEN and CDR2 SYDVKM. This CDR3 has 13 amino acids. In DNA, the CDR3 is TGTGCCAGCAGTCCCGTCGCGGAGGAGACCCAGTACTTC. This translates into CASSPVAEETQYF.

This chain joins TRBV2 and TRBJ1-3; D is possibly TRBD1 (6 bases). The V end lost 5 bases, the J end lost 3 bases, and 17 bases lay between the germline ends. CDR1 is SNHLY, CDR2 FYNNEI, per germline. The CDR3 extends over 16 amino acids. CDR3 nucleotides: TGTGCCAGCAGTATACAGGGAGGAGTAAATGGAAACACCATATATTTT. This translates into CASSIQGGVNGNTIYF.

CDR3 protein: CASRAREDRPGTEAFF. DNA for the CDR3: TGTGCCAGCAGGGCCAGGGAGGACCGCCCCGGCACTGAAGCTTTCTTT. The chain uses TRBV6-6 and TRBJ1-1; tentatively, D is TRBD1 (5 bases). CDR3 length equals 16 residues. Germline lookup yields CDR1 MNHNY and CDR2 SVGAGI (reference sequence). Trimming left V 6 bases short and J 4 bases short, with 21 bases between.

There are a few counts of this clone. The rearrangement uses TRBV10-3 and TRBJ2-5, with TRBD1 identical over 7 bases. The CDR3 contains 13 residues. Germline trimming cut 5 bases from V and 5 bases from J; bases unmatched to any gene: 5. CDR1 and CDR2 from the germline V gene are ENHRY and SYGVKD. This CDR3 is CAISLGGGETQYF. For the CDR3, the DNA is TGTGCCATCAGTCTAGGGGGCGGCGAGACCCAGTACTTC.

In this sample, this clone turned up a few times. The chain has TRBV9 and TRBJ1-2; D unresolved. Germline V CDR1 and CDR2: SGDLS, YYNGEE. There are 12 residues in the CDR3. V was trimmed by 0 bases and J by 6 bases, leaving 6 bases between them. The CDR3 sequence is CASSVDRNGYTF. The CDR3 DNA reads TGTGCCAGCAGCGTAGACCGAAATGGCTACACCTTC.

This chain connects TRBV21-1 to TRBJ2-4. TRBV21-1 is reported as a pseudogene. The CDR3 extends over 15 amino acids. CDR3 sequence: CASSQGKGRYNIQYF. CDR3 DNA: TGTGCCAGCAGCCAAGGGAAGGGGAGATACAACATTCAGTACTTC.

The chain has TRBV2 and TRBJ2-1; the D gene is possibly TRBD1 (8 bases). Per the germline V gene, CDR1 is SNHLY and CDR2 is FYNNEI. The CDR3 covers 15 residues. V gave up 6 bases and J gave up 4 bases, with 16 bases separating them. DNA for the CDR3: TGTGCCAGCAGGGTAACAGGGGGGGCATACAATGAGCAGTTCTTC. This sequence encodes CASRVTGGAYNEQFF.